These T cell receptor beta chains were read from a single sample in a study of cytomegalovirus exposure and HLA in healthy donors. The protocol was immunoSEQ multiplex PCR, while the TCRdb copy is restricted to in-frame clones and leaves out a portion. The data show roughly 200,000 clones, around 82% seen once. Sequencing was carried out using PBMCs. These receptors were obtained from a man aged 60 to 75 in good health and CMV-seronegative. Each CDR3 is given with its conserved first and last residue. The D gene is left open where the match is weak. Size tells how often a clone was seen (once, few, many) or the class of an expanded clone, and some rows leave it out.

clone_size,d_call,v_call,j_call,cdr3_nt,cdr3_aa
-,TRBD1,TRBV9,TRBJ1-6,TGTGCCAGCAGCGTAGCGACAGGGGGCTCCTATAATTCACCCCTCCACTTT,CASSVATGGSYNSPLHF
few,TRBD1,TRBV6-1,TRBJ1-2,TGTGCCAGCAGTACAGGGGGCAGGTATGGCTACACCTTC,CASSTGGRYGYTF
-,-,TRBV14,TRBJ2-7,TGTGCCAGCAGCCAAAGCCACAGGGCCGGCGAGCAGTACTTC,CASSQSHRAGEQYF
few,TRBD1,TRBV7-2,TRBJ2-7,TGTGCCAGCAGTCGAGGGGGACAGCCCTACGAGCAGTACTTC,CASSRGGQPYEQYF
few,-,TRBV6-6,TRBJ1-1,TGTGCCAGCACCCAGGCGGGGGTCGCTGAAGCTTTCTTT,CASTQAGVAEAFF
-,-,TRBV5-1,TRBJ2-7,TGCGCCAGCAGTGGCGGAGCAGGGGTCGTAACCTACGAGCAGTACTTC,CASSGGAGVVTYEQYF
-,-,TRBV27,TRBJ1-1,TGTGCCAGCAGTTTGACAGGTACCCTGAACACTGAAGCTTTCTTT,CASSLTGTLNTEAFF
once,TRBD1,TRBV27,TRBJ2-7,TGTGCCAGCAGGTGGACAGGGGCCGAGCAGTACTTC,CASRWTGAEQYF
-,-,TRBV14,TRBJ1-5,TGTGCCAGCAGCCAGAACATCAATCAGCCCCAGCATTTT,CASSQNINQPQHF
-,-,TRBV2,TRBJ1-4,TGTGCCAGCAGGGTAAACGGTCTTCCGAATGAAAAACTGTTTTTT,CASRVNGLPNEKLFF
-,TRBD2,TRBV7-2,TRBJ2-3,TGTGCCAGCAGCTTACTAGCGGGAAGCACAGATACGCAGTATTTT,CASSLLAGSTDTQYF
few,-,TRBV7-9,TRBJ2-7,TGTGCCAGCAGCCCAACGGGGATTACCTACGAGCAGTACTTC,CASSPTGITYEQYF
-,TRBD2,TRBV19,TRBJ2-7,TGTGCCAGTAGTCCCCAGATCGGGGGGGGCCTCTACGAGCAGTACTTC,CASSPQIGGGLYEQYF
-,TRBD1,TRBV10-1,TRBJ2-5,TGCGCCAGCAGGGCAAGTGAAACCCGGGACAGAAATAGCCAAGAGACCCAGTACTTC,CASRASETRDRNSQETQYF
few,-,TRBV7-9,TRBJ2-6,TGTTCCAGCAGCCAGGGCTCTGGGGCCAACGTCCTGCCTTTC,CSSSQGSGANVLPF
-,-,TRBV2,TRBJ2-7,TGTGCCAGCAGCCCAGACAGGTCCTACGAGCAGTACTTC,CASSPDRSYEQYF
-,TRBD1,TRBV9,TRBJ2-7,TGTGCCAGCAGCGTATTCCCAGGGGGCGAATCCTACGAGCAGTACTTC,CASSVFPGGESYEQYF
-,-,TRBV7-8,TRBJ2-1,TGTGCCAGCAGCTTAGCCCTAGCGCCCCACAATGAGCAGTTCTTC,CASSLALAPHNEQFF
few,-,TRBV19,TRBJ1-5,TGTGCCAGTACCAATCAGGCGGGTTTGGGTCAGCCCCAGCATTTT,CASTNQAGLGQPQHF
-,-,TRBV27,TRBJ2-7,TGTGCCAGCAGCCCCTATCCAGGGATCTGGGTCTACGAGCAGTACTTC,CASSPYPGIWVYEQYF